The clone carrying this T cell receptor (beta chain) has more than one count but fewer than ten. These data come from a study of STAT5B mutations in CD4+ large granular lymphocyte leukemia. About the research overall: Among healthy donors, a particular HLA allele went with more CDR3 'QG' motifs.

Only in-frame clones appear in the TCRdb table, and some are missing; sequencing was by immunoSEQ multiplex PCR. There are fewer than 40,000 clones in the sample; nearly 80% occur only once, and 2.5% lies in the top ten. The sequencing input was CD4+ T cells from blood buffy coats. The clonotype comes from a human donor in good health.

CDR3 sequence reads: CASSYKIGLNYGYTF. For the CDR3, the DNA is TGTGCCAGCAGTTACAAAATAGGACTTAACTATGGCTACACCTTC. The rearrangement links TRBV6-5 to TRBJ1-2; D remains unclear. Germline CDR1 and CDR2: MNHEY and SVGAGI. This CDR3 is built from 15 residues. Trimming stripped 2 bases from V and 1 base from J, with 11 bases between.